What follows is one TCR beta chain and its context. This sample was included in a study of blood T cell repertoires in COVID-19. Study details: Samples came from the United States, Italy and Spain, spanning acute and convalescent COVID-19.

Germline lookup yields CDR1 KGHSH and CDR2 LQKENI. The CDR3 runs 12 residues. The germline V and J ends were trimmed by 3 bases and 3 bases, with 5 bases remaining between them. Source study methods: Estimation of nucleated cell counts was performed using reference gene primer amplification. Some clones are missing from TCRdb's copy, which holds only in-frame ones; the method was immunoSEQ multiplex PCR. The V and J calls and clone size are taken from that table; D and trimming were inferred from the DNA. The sample consists of over 90,000 clones, 84% of them appearing once. The receptor comes from a human donor in a cohort sampled during active COVID-19. The chain uses TRBV18 and TRBJ1-1, with D hard to call. Sequenced input: peripheral blood. CDR3 region: CASSPLDTEAFF. In DNA form, the CDR3 reads TGTGCCAGCTCACCCTTAGACACTGAAGCTTTCTTT.